The 20 T cell receptor beta chains reported below all come from one sample, sequenced in a study of CD8+ T cells in alopecia areata (dated by TCRdb to 2016 to 2019). Library creation used the immunoSEQ multiplex PCR assay. To provide template for TCR sequencing, every sample had RNA extracted and reverse transcribed into cDNA. The table comes from immuneACCESS by way of TCRdb, which keeps in-frame sequences with V and J called. Part of the clones is missing from these tables; in studies checked, under half for an unresolved V gene and the rest for unknown reasons. A total of 150,000 or so clones appear in this sample, 40% to 50% of them only once. The ten largest account for around 7% of the sample. Material for sequencing was CD4+ T cells sorted from blood. These receptors were obtained from a human donor with alopecia areata.

This clone appeared once. This rearrangement joins TRBV5-1 to TRBJ2-3, with 9 bases lining up with TRBD2. This CDR3 is 17 amino acids long. In germline, CDR1 is SGHRS, CDR2 YFSETQ. Losses at the gene ends were 0 bases for V and 4 bases for J; bases not matched to a gene: 9. CDR3 in DNA: TGCGCCAGCAGCTTGGACCCTCGACTAGCGGCCGCAGATACGCAGTATTTT. It specifies CASSLDPRLAAADTQYF.

The rearrangement uses TRBV5-1 and TRBJ1-2; 8 positions match TRBD1. The CDR3 has 14 residues. V lost 3 bases to trimming and J lost 8 bases; unmatched junction nucleotides: 9. From germline, CDR1 is SGHRS and CDR2 YFSETQ. CDR3 amino acids: CASSSTRTGTGYTF. CDR3 nucleotide sequence: TGCGCCAGCAGCTCTACCCGGACAGGGACGGGCTACACCTTC.

As concerns this clone: Other nucleotide sequences in the sample specify the same CDR3. The chain carries TRBV19 and TRBJ2-3; tentative D call: TRBD1 (5 bases). The germline gives CDR1 LNHDA, CDR2 SQIVND (reference sequence). The CDR3 length is 13 residues. V lost 2 bases to trimming and J lost 5 bases, with 8 bases between them. This CDR3 is CASSIQGGDTQYF. The CDR3 nucleotides read TGTGCCAGTAGTATACAGGGTGGAGATACGCAGTATTTT.

The chain combines TRBV5-1 with TRBJ2-1; D is unresolved. The germline V and J ends were trimmed by 4 bases and 0 bases, with 5 bases remaining between them. CDR1 is SGHRS, CDR2 YFSETQ, per germline. This CDR3 spans 13 amino acids. The CDR3 DNA reads TGCGCCAGCAGCATGAGCTCCTACAATGAGCAGTTCTTC. Its protein is CASSMSSYNEQFF.

This clone was seen more than once but under ten times. V usage is TRBV27 and J usage is TRBJ2-7; perhaps D is TRBD1 or TRBD2 (5 bases each). The germline V gene encodes CDR1 MNHEY and CDR2 SMNVEV (reference sequence). CDR3 size: 14 residues. The V and J ends lost 2 bases and 8 bases respectively, with 16 bases between them. The CDR3: CASSLAGALWKQYF. In DNA, the CDR3 is TGTGCCAGCAGTTTAGCCGGGGCCCTCTGGAAGCAGTACTTC.

In this sample, this clone turned up a few times. The CDR3 DNA follows: TGCAGTTCTGGACAGGGCGGCACTGAAGCTTTCTTT. Translation gives CSSGQGGTEAFF. This sequence joins TRBV29-1 and TRBJ1-1; TRBD1 matches 8 bases. The CDR3 totals 12 residues. Germline V gives CDR1 SQVTM, CDR2 ANQGSEA.

The chain is built from TRBV28 and TRBJ2-7; D unresolved. Trimming left V 3 bases short and J 2 bases short, with 11 bases between. This CDR3 is built from 14 residues. Germline CDR1 is MDHEN and CDR2 is SYDVKM. This CDR3 is CASSFGAITYEQYF. The CDR3 bases are TGTGCCAGCAGTTTCGGCGCTATTACCTACGAGCAGTACTTC.

This clone turned up a few times. This chain links TRBV7-2 with TRBJ1-5, with 7 bases that match TRBD1. Germline assignment: CDR1 SGHTA and CDR2 FQGNSA. V was clipped by 3 bases and J by 1 base; unmatched bases: 3. The CDR3 has 15 residues. CDR3 loop: CASSLVTGSNQPQHF. Here the CDR3 DNA reads TGTGCCAGCAGCTTGGTGACAGGGAGCAATCAGCCCCAGCATTTT.

This clone appeared a few times. The same CDR3 is also encoded by other DNA sequences in this sample. The CDR3 coding sequence is TGCAGTGCTAGAGGTCAAGAGACCCAGTACTTC. Translated, it gives CSARGQETQYF. The chain uses TRBV20-1 and TRBJ2-5; D gene unclear. Germline V lookup: CDR1 DFQATT, CDR2 SNEGSKA (reference sequence). The CDR3 runs 11 residues. V was trimmed by 1 base and J by 2 bases, leaving 2 bases between them.

The chain recombines TRBV29-1 with TRBJ1-1, with 9 bases matching TRBD1. J gave up 5 bases and V 4 bases, and 5 bases lay outside the gene matches. The germline V gene encodes CDR1 SQVTM and CDR2 ANQGSEA. CDR3 length equals 13 residues. CDR3: CSVVQGAKTEAFF. The CDR3 DNA is TGCAGCGTTGTACAGGGGGCGAAGACTGAAGCTTTCTTT.

The table lists this clone with a few counts. The CDR3 DNA is TGTGCCAGCAGCTTAGTGGGTGTGGAAGCTTTCTTT. Its translation: CASSLVGVEAFF. The chain has TRBV7-9 and TRBJ1-1; D is undetermined. The ends were cut back, 1 base at V and 8 bases at J, with 8 bases in the middle. CDR3 size: 12 residues. Looked up from germline, CDR1 is SEHNR and CDR2 is FQNEAQ (reference sequence).

This clone was detected only a few times. This chain connects TRBV6-6 to TRBJ2-7; TRBD1 matches at 9 bases. Germline V CDR1 and CDR2: MNHNY, SVGAGI (reference sequence). V shed 6 bases and J 6 bases; nucleotides not matched to a gene: 9. The CDR3 runs to 14 residues. In DNA form, the CDR3 reads TGTGCCAGCAGACCCGGGACAGGGTCTGCCGAGCAGTACTTC. It specifies CASRPGTGSAEQYF.

The genes are TRBV20-1 and TRBJ2-1; unclear D gene. CDR3 length: 10 residues. CDR1 and CDR2 (germline): DFQATT, SNEGSKA (reference sequence). The CDR3 sequence is CSKSRNEQFF. CDR3 coding DNA: TGCAGCAAGAGTCGAAATGAGCAGTTCTTC.

The table lists this clone with a count of one. J is TRBJ2-4 and V is TRBV5-6; D is uncertain. The CDR3 is 11 amino acids. Germline-derived CDR1 and CDR2 are SGHDT and YYEEEE. V was trimmed by 0 bases and J by 6 bases, leaving 1 base between them. The CDR3 spells CASSLANIQYF. The CDR3 DNA sequence: TGTGCCAGCAGCTTGGCAAACATTCAGTACTTC.

CDR3 nucleotides: TGTGCCAGCAGTGAATTCCCGGCCGGGGAGCTGTTTTTT. Translation gives CASSEFPAGELFF. The chain couples TRBV6-1 to TRBJ2-2; D gene ambiguous. Trimming pared 2 bases from V and 6 bases from J, leaving 7 bases between. Per germline, CDR1 MNHNS and CDR2 SASEGT. This CDR3 is 13 amino acids long.

This clone was seen a few times. The J gene is TRBJ1-4, the V gene TRBV18; no definite D call. The CDR3 totals 13 residues. In germline, CDR1 is KGHSH, CDR2 LQKENI. V was trimmed by 3 bases and J by 9 bases, leaving 11 bases between them. DNA for the CDR3: TGTGCCAGCTCACCCTCAGACGGGCAAAAACTGTTTTTT. It codes for CASSPSDGQKLFF. Drawing the rest from reference TRBV18 and TRBJ1-4, the complete variable domain is NAGVMQNPRHLVRRRGQEARLRCSPMKGHSHVYWYRQLPEEGLKFMVYLQKENIIDESGMPKERFSAEFPKEGPSILRIQQVVRGDSAAYFCASSPSDGQKLFFGSGTQLSVL.

This clone has a handful of counts. This chain joins TRBV29-1 and TRBJ2-7; TRBD2 matches 8 bases. V shed 3 bases, J shed 6 bases, and the junction held 10 bases outside the gene matches. The CDR3 runs to 14 residues. Germline loops: CDR1 SQVTM, CDR2 ANQGSEA. Here the CDR3 DNA reads TGCAGCGTTGATGCGGGAGGTCTATTCGCCGAGCAGTACTTC. Translated, it gives CSVDAGGLFAEQYF.

The table lists this clone with a few counts. The CDR3 DNA reads as TGCAGCGTTTCCAAGGGACAGGGGGGAGAGACCCAGTACTTC. Protein: CSVSKGQGGETQYF. The V gene is TRBV29-1, the J gene TRBJ2-5, with TRBD1 matching 11 bases. The CDR3 has 14 residues. CDR1 and CDR2 (germline): SQVTM, ANQGSEA. Trimming removed 5 bases from V and 4 bases from J; junction bases left unmatched: 6.

J is TRBJ1-1 and V is TRBV27, with D perhaps TRBD1 (5 bases). CDR1 is MNHEY, CDR2 SMNVEV, per germline (reference sequence). The CDR3 totals 15 residues. V gave up 3 bases and J gave up 2 bases, with 13 bases separating them. The CDR3: CASSFGVRGNTEAFF. The CDR3 nucleotides read TGTGCCAGCAGTTTTGGGGTGAGGGGAAACACTGAAGCTTTCTTT.

V gene TRBV27 combines with J gene TRBJ2-7; D unresolved. CDR3 length: 13 amino acids. CDR1 is MNHEY, CDR2 SMNVEV, per germline (reference sequence). Trimming removed 7 bases from V and 3 bases from J, with 13 bases in between. DNA for the CDR3: TGTGCCAGCACCCCGGCTTGGGGCTACGAGCAGTACTTC. Protein sequence: CASTPAWGYEQYF.